This T cell receptor (beta chain) was captured by sequencing in a study of human T cells and chemical hapten exposure. The time point here: healthy volunteer bleed at 6 weeks. Total RNA extraction was carried out from unfractionated whole blood. In its sample, this clonotype was seen many times. The library put unique molecular identifiers onto individual cDNA molecules. Via MiXCR, TCRdb re-called the RACE reads, giving one row per CDR3 protein. The table shows around 65,000 distinct CDR3 sequences, with approximately 6.2% occurring only once. Trimming removed 4 bases from V and 3 bases from J; junction bases left unmatched: 3. The CDR3 length is 14 residues. In germline, CDR1 is SEHNR, CDR2 FQNEAQ (reference sequence).

The clonotype comes from a female donor in good health. Some clones in this sample may be carry-over from other donors' samples. The sequencing input was whole blood. This rearrangement joins TRBV7-9 to TRBJ1-3; 7 nucleotides line up with TRBD1. The CDR3 region has the DNA TGTGCCAGCAGCTGGGGACAGCTTGGAAACACCATATATTTT. This encodes CASSWGQLGNTIYF.